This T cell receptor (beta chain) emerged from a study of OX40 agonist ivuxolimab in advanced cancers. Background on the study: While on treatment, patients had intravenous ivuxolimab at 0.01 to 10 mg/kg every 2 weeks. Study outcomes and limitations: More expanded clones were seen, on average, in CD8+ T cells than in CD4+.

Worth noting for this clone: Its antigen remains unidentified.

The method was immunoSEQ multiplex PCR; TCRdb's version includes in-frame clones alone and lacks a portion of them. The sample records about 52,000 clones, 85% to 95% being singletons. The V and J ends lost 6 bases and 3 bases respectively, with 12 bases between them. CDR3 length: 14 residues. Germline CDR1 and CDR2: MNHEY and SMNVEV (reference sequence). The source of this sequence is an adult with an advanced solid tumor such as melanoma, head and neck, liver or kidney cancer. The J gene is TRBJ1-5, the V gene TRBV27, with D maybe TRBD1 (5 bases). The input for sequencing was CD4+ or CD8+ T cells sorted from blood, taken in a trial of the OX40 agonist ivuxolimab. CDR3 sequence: CASSEGDYNQPQHF. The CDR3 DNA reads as TGTGCCAGCAGCGAAGGGGATTACAATCAGCCCCAGCATTTT.